This T cell receptor beta chain is from a study of cytomegalovirus exposure and HLA in healthy donors (TCRdb year 2017). About the investigation overall: According to a later analysis, one platform produced both the roughly 120 validation repertoires and the 670 or so repertoires of the first cohort. The study aimed to test whether cataloging public T cell receptors could reveal signatures of past pathogen exposure. In addition to the first cohort of 500 to 850 subjects, a separate validation cohort of approximately 120 different subjects was used. High-throughput TCR immunosequencing, statistical association of individual TCRs with disease status, and machine learning were combined to predict cytomegalovirus infection status.

Libraries were prepared through the immunoSEQ multiplex PCR assay. As for the original processing: A statistical classification framework was developed to diagnose cytomegalovirus status using the catalog of TCR beta chain sequences. This immuneACCESS table, as held by TCRdb, lists in-frame sequences with V and J called but not all clones. Of the missing ones, under half trace to an unresolved V gene in checked studies; the others have no known cause. Clone size and V and J calls were adopted from that table, with D and trimming inferred from the DNA. The sample data list 60,000 to 80,000 clones, and 90% to 95% of these were observed just once. The ten largest make up roughly 3.2% of the sample. On this clone: Its recognized antigen is unknown. Qualities for individual bases were not recorded, and no much larger clone is one base off.

Separate from the roughly 630-subject first cohort, the validation cohort of 90 to 150 subjects was the group to which the donors belonged. Beyond this particular receptor, the publication reports: While some public TCRs were present in many individuals, most TCR sequences turned up only very rarely across donors. The study gave a list of roughly 150 TCR beta chains associated with cytomegalovirus. Of the cluster scores, approximately 95% were above 0 in a later analysis, which found that TCRs clustered in the first cohort also tended to co-occur in the roughly 130 validation repertoires. Three of the identified cytomegalovirus-associated TCR beta chains were confirmed in vitro to be specific for cytomegalovirus antigens. It was suggested by the authors that the approach could potentially be generalized to other disease states and immunological phenotypes. A later analysis had no HLA typing for the validation cohort, so co-occurrence there was scored across all 130 or so repertoires. The classifier was reported to diagnose cytomegalovirus status with high specificity and sensitivity in both the original cohort and the validation cohort.

From the cysteine up to the phenylalanine, the CDR3 has a length of 13 residues. Solely the CDR3 DNA is kept, with 39 bases framed from the first base. V and J are truncated by 0 bases and 8 bases respectively, leaving an intervening sequence of 11 bases. Sequences SGHRS (CDR1) and YFSETQ (CDR2) are obtained from the germline V gene. The source is a woman aged 18-35 years in good health and CMV-seropositive. The V and J segments used are TRBV5-1 and TRBJ1-2; TRBD1 is possibly the D segment (5 matching bases). Source material: PBMCs. The DNA sequence reads TGCGCCAGCAGCTTGGACAAGGGGCGCGGCTACACCTTC. The resulting protein is CASSLDKGRGYTF.